Reported below is one T cell receptor beta chain. Its target antigen remains unknown. Qualities for individual bases were not recorded, and no much larger clone is one base off. Library creation used the immunoSEQ multiplex PCR assay. Following the manufacturer's protocol, the hsTCRB Kit was used to amplify rearranged TCR beta chain sequences. An Illumina MiSeq was used to sequence the TCRB libraries. Processing in the source paper ran as follows. The proprietary platform of the kit vendor was used for demultiplexing, trimming and gene mapping. The immuneACCESS repertoire file appears here via TCRdb, limited to in-frame rearrangements. These files lack a portion of the clones; in checked studies, under half of the deficit traces to unresolved V genes, and the cause of the others is not known. V and J calls and clone size come straight from that table; D and trimming were deduced from the DNA. The sample includes fewer than 35,000 clones, with 65% to 85% observed a single time. Approximately 28% of the sample rests with the top ten.

The data are from a study of a mutant IDH1 vaccine in newly diagnosed glioma (dated by TCRdb to 2020 to 2023). Background for the entire study: Vaccination started 4-6 weeks after radiotherapy alone, or was given together with temozolomide cycles in the groups whose treatment included chemotherapy. For exploratory analyses, approximately 25 treated patients had longitudinal TCRB deep sequencing done wherever samples were available. Six visits were used for peripheral blood collection: V03 (baseline), V05, V07, V10, V12 and V13. The week-35 safety follow-up was designated visit V12, and the week-47 end of study was designated visit V13. Of the approximately 33 treated patients, about 60% were male and approximately 40% were female, and the mean age was about 40 years. Prior to enrollment, standard therapy consisting of radiotherapy alone, temozolomide alone, or radiochemotherapy with temozolomide had been administered to patients, with the combination being received by most patients.

The time point label on this specimen signifies: week 47, end of study. A 20-mer mutant IDH1 peptide at 300 micrograms in Montanide made up each vaccine dose, which was injected subcutaneously together with topical imiquimod. Patients received eight vaccinations in weeks 1, 3, 5, 7, 11, 15, 19 and 23, corresponding to visits V03 through V10. All donors had newly diagnosed IDH1-mutant astrocytomas of WHO grade 3 or 4 that showed loss of nuclear ATRX. The samples were drawn from NOA16, a multicentre, single-arm, open-label phase I trial in Germany that tested a mutant IDH1 peptide vaccine in humans for the first time. Genomic DNA for TCRB sequencing was isolated from EDTA blood with the DNeasy Blood and Tissue Kit. CDR3 length: 12 amino acids, cysteine to phenylalanine. The read is trimmed to its CDR3 DNA, 36 bases read in frame from base 1. The germline V gene supplies CDR1 SGHRS and CDR2 YFSETQ. V is trimmed back by 5 bases and J by 7 bases, and the junction contains 2 bases that no gene match accounts for.

General findings and caveats noted by the study authors: Pseudoprogression appeared unrelated to alterations in the top peripheral T cell clonotypes detected by TCRB sequencing. Across multiple MHC alleles, vaccine-induced immune responses were seen in around 93% of patients. According to the authors, sample limitations meant that analyses of patient blood samples could not be reproduced. Selection of PBMC samples for TCRB deep sequencing was based on availability.

The chain was built from TRBV5-1 and TRBJ1-3; 8 nucleotides in the junction match TRBD1. The source is a man aged 25 to 40 with glioma. This material consisted of PBMCs, taken from a glioma patient whose treatment included an IDH1 peptide vaccine. The CDR3 protein is CASSPGGNTIYF. The DNA sequence reads TGCGCCAGCAGTCCAGGGGGCAACACCATATATTTT.